This T cell receptor beta chain comes out of a study of shared T cell receptors in the human thymus. The CDR3 has 17 residues. Germline V CDR1 and CDR2: SEHNR, FQNEAQ (reference sequence). Trimming left V 5 bases short and J 10 bases short, with 27 bases between. Measured with immunoSEQ multiplex PCR; TCRdb has only the in-frame clones, and not every one. The data contain hundreds of thousands of clones, approximately 90% of them singletons. This same sample was also part of a study on human thymus T cells. That work contributes: It was healthy Finnish infants having corrective surgery for congenital heart defects who were the donors.

The V call is TRBV7-9, the J call TRBJ2-4, with TRBD2 as a possible D gene (5 bases). The sample comprised thymocytes. The clonotype was recovered from a boy younger than two with a congenital heart defect. The CDR3, as DNA: TGTGCCAGCAGCCCTTTCCGGGAAAGGAGGAACCGGCCAATTCAGTACTTC. Amino acid sequence: CASSPFRERRNRPIQYF.